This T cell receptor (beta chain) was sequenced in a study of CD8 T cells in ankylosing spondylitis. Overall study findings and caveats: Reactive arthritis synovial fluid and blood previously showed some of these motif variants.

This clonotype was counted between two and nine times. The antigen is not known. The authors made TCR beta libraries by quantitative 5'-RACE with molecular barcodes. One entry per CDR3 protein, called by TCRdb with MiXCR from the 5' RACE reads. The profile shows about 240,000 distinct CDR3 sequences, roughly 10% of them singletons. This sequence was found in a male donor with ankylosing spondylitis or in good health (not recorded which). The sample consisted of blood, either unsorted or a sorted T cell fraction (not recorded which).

The CDR3 DNA reads TGTGCCAGCAGCCCTGCCAGAGATCAGACCGGGACTAGCGGTCGCGCCTACGAGCAGTACTTC. This codes for CASSPARDQTGTSGRAYEQYF. V usage is TRBV21-1 and J usage is TRBJ2-7; TRBD2 is the table's D call, not checked against the DNA. TRBV21-1 is shown as a pseudogene. The CDR3 sequence is 21 residues long.